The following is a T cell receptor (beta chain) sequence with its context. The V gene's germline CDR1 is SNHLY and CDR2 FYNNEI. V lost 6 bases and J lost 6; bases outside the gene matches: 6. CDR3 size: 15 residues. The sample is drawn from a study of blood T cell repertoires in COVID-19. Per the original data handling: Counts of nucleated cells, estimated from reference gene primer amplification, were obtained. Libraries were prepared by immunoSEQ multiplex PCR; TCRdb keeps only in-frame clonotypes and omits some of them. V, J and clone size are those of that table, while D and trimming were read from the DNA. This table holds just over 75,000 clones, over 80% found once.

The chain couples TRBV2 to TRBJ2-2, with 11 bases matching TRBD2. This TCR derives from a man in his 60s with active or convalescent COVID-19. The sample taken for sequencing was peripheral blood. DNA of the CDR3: TGTGCCAGCAGATTAGCGGGGGGGCGCCCCGGGGAGCTGTTTTTT. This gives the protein CASRLAGGRPGELFF.